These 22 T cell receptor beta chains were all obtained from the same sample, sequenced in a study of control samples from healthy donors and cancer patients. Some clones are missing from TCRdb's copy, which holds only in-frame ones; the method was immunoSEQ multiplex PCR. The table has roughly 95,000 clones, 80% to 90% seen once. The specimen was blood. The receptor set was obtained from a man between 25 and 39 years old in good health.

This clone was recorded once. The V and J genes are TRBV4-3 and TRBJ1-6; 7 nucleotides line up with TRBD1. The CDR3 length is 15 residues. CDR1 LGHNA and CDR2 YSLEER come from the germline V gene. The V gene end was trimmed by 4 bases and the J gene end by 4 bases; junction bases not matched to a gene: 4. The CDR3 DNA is TGCGCCAGCAGCCGACAGGGAAATTATAATTCACCCCTCCACTTT. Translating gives CASSRQGNYNSPLHF.

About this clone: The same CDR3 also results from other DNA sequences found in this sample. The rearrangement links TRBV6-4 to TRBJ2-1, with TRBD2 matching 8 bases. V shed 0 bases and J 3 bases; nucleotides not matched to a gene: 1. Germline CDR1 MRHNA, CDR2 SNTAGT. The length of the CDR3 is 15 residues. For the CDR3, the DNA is TGTGCCAGCAGTGACTCAAGCGGGAGCTACAATGAGCAGTTCTTC. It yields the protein CASSDSSGSYNEQFF.

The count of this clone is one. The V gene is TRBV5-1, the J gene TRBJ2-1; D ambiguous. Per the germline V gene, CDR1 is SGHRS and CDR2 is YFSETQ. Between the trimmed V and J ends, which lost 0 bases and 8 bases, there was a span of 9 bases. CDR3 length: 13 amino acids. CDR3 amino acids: CASSLGWFDEQFF. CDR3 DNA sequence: TGCGCCAGCAGCTTGGGATGGTTCGATGAGCAGTTCTTC.

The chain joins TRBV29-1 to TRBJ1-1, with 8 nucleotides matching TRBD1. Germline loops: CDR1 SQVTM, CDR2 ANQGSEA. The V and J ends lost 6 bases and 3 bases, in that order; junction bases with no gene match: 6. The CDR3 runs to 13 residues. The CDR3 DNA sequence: TGCAGCGTCCAGGGGGCGGGGGACACTGAAGCTTTCTTT. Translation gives CSVQGAGDTEAFF.

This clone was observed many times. The CDR3 DNA sequence: TGTGCCAGCGGGCCCGGGACAGGGGAGTTTGGGACCCAGTACTTC. Translated, it gives CASGPGTGEFGTQYF. This chain links TRBV6-5 with TRBJ2-5; TRBD1 aligns across 10 bases. Unmatched junction bases numbered 13, after V lost 8 bases and J lost 7 bases. The CDR3 runs 15 residues. The germline V gene encodes CDR1 MNHEY and CDR2 SVGAGI.

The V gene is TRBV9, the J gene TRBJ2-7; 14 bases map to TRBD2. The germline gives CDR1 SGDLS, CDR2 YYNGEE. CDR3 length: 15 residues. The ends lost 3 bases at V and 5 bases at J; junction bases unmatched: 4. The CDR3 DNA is TGTGCCAGCAGCGCGACTAGCGGGAGGGCACACGAGCAGTACTTC. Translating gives CASSATSGRAHEQYF.

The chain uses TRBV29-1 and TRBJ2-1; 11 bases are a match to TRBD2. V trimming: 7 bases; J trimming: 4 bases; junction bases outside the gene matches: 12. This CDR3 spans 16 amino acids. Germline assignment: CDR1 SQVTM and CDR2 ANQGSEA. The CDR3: CSAGGGTSGMYNEQFF. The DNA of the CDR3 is TGCAGCGCTGGGGGGGGGACTAGCGGTATGTACAATGAGCAGTTCTTC.

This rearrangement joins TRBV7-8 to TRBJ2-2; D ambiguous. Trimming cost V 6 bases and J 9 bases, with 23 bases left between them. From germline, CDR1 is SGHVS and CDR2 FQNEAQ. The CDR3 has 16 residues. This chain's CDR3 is CASSPSPPIRGRELFF. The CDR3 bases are TGTGCCAGCAGTCCCTCCCCTCCCATCCGCGGTCGGGAGCTGTTTTTT.

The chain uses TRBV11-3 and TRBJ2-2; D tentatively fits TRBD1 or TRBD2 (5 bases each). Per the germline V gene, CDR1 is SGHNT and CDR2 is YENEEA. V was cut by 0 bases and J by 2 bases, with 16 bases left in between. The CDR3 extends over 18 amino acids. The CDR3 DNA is TGTGCCAGCAGCTTAGATAGGGACGAGGCAGAAAACACCGGGGAGCTGTTTTTT. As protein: CASSLDRDEAENTGELFF.

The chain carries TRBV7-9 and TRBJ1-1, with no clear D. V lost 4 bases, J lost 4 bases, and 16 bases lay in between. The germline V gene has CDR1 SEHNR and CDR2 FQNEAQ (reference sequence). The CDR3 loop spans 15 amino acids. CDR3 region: CASSWPTVVVTEAFF. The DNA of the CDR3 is TGTGCCAGCAGCTGGCCGACGGTGGTAGTCACTGAAGCTTTCTTT.

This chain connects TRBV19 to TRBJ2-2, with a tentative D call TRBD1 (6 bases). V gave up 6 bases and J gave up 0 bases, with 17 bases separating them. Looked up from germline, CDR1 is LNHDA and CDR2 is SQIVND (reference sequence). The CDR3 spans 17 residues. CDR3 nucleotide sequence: TGTGCCAGTAGCAACCCCATCTACAGGGCGAACACCGGGGAGCTGTTTTTT. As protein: CASSNPIYRANTGELFF.

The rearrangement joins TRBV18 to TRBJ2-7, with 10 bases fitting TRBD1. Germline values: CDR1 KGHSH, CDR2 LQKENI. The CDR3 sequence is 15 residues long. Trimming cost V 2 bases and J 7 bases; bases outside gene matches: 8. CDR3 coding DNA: TGTGCCAGCTCACCAGGGACAGGGGCCCTTCGGGAGCAGTACTTC. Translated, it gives CASSPGTGALREQYF.

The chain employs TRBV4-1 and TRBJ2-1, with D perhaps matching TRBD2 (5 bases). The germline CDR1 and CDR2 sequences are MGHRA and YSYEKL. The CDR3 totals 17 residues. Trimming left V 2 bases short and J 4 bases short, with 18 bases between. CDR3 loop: CASSQPGSNRGYNEQFF. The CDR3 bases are TGCGCCAGCAGCCAACCCGGGTCTAATCGGGGATACAATGAGCAGTTCTTC.

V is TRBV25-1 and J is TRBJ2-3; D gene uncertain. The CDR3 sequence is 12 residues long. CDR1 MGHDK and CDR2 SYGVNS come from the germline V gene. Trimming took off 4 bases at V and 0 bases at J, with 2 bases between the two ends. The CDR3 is CASSGSTDTQYF. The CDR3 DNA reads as TGTGCCAGCAGTGGAAGCACAGATACGCAGTATTTT.

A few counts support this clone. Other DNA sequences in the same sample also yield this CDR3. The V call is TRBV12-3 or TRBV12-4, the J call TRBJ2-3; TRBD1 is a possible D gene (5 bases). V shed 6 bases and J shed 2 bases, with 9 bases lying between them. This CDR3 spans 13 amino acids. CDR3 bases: TGTGCCAGCAGCCTCAGGGACACAGATACGCAGTATTTT. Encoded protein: CASSLRDTDTQYF.

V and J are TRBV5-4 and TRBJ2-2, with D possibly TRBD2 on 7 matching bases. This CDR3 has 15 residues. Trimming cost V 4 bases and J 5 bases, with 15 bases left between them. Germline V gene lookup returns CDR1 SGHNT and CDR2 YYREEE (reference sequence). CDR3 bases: TGTGCCAGCAGCACCCCGGGGGGCCAAACCGGGGAGCTGTTTTTT. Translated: CASSTPGGQTGELFF.

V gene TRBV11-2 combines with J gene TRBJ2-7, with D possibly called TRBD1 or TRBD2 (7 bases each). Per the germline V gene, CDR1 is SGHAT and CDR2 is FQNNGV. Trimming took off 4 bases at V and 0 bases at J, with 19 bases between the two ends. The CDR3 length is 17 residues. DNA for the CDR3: TGTGCCAGCAGCTCTACAGGGGAGGGCCTCCACTCCTACGAGCAGTACTTC. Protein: CASSSTGEGLHSYEQYF.

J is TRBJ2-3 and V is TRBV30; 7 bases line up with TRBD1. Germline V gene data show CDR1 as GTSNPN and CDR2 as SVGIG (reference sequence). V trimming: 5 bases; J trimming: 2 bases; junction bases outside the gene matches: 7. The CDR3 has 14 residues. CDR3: CAWQRQGLTDTQYF. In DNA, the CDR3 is TGTGCCTGGCAGAGACAGGGCCTCACAGATACGCAGTATTTT.

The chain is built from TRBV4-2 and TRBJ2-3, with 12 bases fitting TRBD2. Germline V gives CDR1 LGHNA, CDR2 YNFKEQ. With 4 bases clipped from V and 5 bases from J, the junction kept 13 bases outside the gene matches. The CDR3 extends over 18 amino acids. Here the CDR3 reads CASSLKVASGRARDTQYF. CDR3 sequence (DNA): TGTGCCAGCAGCCTAAAGGTGGCTAGCGGGAGGGCGAGAGATACGCAGTATTTT.

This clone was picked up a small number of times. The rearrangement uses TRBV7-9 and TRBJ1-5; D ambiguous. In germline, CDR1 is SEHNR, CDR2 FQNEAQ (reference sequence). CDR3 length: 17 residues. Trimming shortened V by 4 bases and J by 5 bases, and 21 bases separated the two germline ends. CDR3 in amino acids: CASSSTVELSDDQPQHF. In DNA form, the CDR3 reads TGTGCCAGCAGCTCAACCGTGGAGTTAAGTGATGATCAGCCCCAGCATTTT.

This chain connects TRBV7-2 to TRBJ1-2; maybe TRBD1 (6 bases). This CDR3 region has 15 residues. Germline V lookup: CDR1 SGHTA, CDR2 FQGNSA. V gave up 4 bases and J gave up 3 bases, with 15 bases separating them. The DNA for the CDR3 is TGTGCCAGCAGCTCGTACCGGGACACCGACTATGGCTACACCTTC. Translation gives CASSSYRDTDYGYTF.

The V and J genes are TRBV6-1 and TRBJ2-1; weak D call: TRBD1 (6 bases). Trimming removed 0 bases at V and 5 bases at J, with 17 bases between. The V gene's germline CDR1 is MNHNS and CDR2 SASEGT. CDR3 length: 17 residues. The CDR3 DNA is TGTGCCAGCAGTGAAGCGCTTAAGGGGGAATCCCACAATGAGCAGTTCTTC. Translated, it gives CASSEALKGESHNEQFF.